These 15 T cell receptor beta chains came from one sample sequenced in a study of blood T cell repertoires in COVID-19. The table came from immunoSEQ multiplex PCR; TCRdb's copy has only in-frame clones and leaves some out. Found here are 450,000 or so clones, approximately 90% of them singletons; the top ten hold 0.8% to 0.9%. Sequences were obtained from peripheral blood. Receptors originate from a man aged 18 to 30 with COVID-19, enrolled during active disease.

The V gene is TRBV20-1, the J gene TRBJ2-5, with TRBD2 matching over 8 bases. The CDR3 contains 18 residues. Per the germline V gene, CDR1 is DFQATT and CDR2 is SNEGSKA (reference sequence). After removal of 3 bases from V and 5 bases from J, the junction contained 20 bases not matched to a gene. In DNA form, the CDR3 reads TGCAGTGCTAGTCCCCCCCGAGGGATAGCGGGACTTCTGGAGACCCAGTACTTC. Translating gives CSASPPRGIAGLLETQYF.

V is TRBV3-1 (or the pseudogene TRBV3-2) and J is TRBJ2-7; the match to TRBD2 covers 8 bases. V dropped 4 bases and J dropped 2; count of bases not matched to a gene: 7. The CDR3 totals 15 residues. Germline V gene lookup returns CDR1 LGHDT and CDR2 YNNKEL (reference sequence). The CDR3 loop reads CASSPRGRGAYEQYF. The CDR3, as DNA: TGTGCCAGCAGCCCCCGAGGGCGGGGGGCCTACGAGCAGTACTTC.

The chain employs TRBV29-1 and TRBJ2-7; TRBD1 matches at 11 bases. CDR1 and CDR2 (germline): SQVTM, ANQGSEA. CDR3 length equals 13 residues. The ends lost 5 bases at V and 7 bases at J; junction bases unmatched: 7. The CDR3 nucleotides are TGCAGCGTTAAGGGACAGGGGGTAAATGAGCAGTACTTC. Encoded protein: CSVKGQGVNEQYF.

V and J are TRBV18 and TRBJ2-5, with D maybe TRBD2 (5 bases). The CDR3 is 14 amino acids. Per the germline V gene, CDR1 is KGHSH and CDR2 is LQKENI. V lost 3 bases and J 2 bases, leaving 10 bases between the germline ends. For the CDR3, the DNA is TGTGCCAGCTCACCGCCGGACTTACAAGAGACCCAGTACTTC. It encodes CASSPPDLQETQYF.

This clone was seen just once. This chain connects TRBV2 to TRBJ2-1; 12 bases agree with TRBD1. Germline V gene data show CDR1 as SNHLY and CDR2 as FYNNEI. Germline trimming cut 8 bases from V and 10 bases from J; bases unmatched to any gene: 9. The CDR3 has 14 residues. The CDR3 DNA reads as TGTGCCAGCCGTCTGGGACAGGGGGCTGGGGAGCAGTTCTTC. Protein product: CASRLGQGAGEQFF.

V and J are TRBV5-4 and TRBJ2-7; 7 positions match TRBD2. CDR3 length: 14 amino acids. Germline CDR1 and CDR2: SGHNT and YYREEE (reference sequence). J gave up 6 bases and V 2 bases, and 8 bases lay outside the gene matches. CDR3 coding DNA: TGTGCCAGCAGCTTTGAGGGAGGGGCGGGCGAGCAGTACTTC. Residues: CASSFEGGAGEQYF. Variable domain in full (rest from reference TRBV5-4 and TRBJ2-7): ETGVTQSPTHLIKTRGQQVTLRCSSQSGHNTVSWYQQALGQGPQFIFQYYREEENGRGNFPPRFSGLQFPNYSSELNVNALELDDSALYLCASSFEGGAGEQYFGPGTRLTVT.

The chain carries TRBV5-1 and TRBJ1-1, with D tentatively TRBD1 (5 bases). Between the trimmed V and J ends, which lost 3 bases and 1 base, there was a span of 16 bases. CDR1 SGHRS and CDR2 YFSETQ come from the germline V gene. This CDR3 region has 16 residues. The CDR3 sequence is CASSSSGNWGNTEAFF. In nucleotides, the CDR3 is TGCGCCAGCAGCTCGTCAGGGAATTGGGGGAACACTGAAGCTTTCTTT.

The CDR3 sequence is CASTLYVQRGGHEQFF. The CDR3 nucleotides are TGTGCCAGCACCCTTTATGTCCAGCGGGGGGGTCATGAGCAGTTCTTC. The chain uses TRBV7-2 and TRBJ2-1, with 10 bases identical to TRBD2. Germline CDR1 and CDR2: SGHTA and FQGNSA. The CDR3 loop spans 16 amino acids. With V trimmed by 7 bases and J by 8 bases, 14 bases remained unmatched.

The chain couples TRBV3-1 (or the pseudogene TRBV3-2) to TRBJ2-7, with 10 bases fitting TRBD1. The length of the CDR3 is 15 residues. Germline V gives CDR1 LGHDT, CDR2 YNNKEL (reference sequence). The J segment lost 4 bases and the V segment lost 1 base, leaving 4 bases of the junction unmatched. The CDR3 region is CASSQGWTGGYEQYF. Here the CDR3 DNA reads TGTGCCAGCAGCCAAGGTTGGACAGGGGGGTACGAGCAGTACTTC.

This clone turned up a few times. The chain is built from TRBV2 and TRBJ2-7; TRBD2 aligns across 11 bases. The germline V gene encodes CDR1 SNHLY and CDR2 FYNNEI. V was clipped by 6 bases and J by 1 base; unmatched bases: 2. The CDR3 runs 14 residues. In nucleotides, the CDR3 is TGTGCCAGCAGGTCTAGCGGGGGGTCCTACGAGCAGTACTTC. It yields the protein CASRSSGGSYEQYF. The full variable domain, with the rest looked up from reference TRBV2 and TRBJ2-7, is EPEVTQTPSHQVTQMGQEVILRCVPISNHLYFYWYRQILGQKVEFLVSFYNNEISEKSEIFDDQFSVERPDGSNFTLKIRSTKLEDSAMYFCASRSSGGSYEQYFGPGTRLTVT.

As regards this clone: Additional DNA sequences in this sample encode the identical CDR3. The genes are TRBV3-1 (or the pseudogene TRBV3-2) and TRBJ1-1; no reliable D call. CDR3 length: 14 residues. Between the trimmed V and J ends, which lost 0 bases and 1 base, there was a span of 6 bases. The V gene's germline CDR1 is LGHDT and CDR2 YNNKEL (reference sequence). CDR3 DNA: TGTGCCAGCAGCCAAGATAGAGAGAACACTGAAGCTTTCTTT. Translation: CASSQDRENTEAFF.

The chain carries TRBV20-1 and TRBJ2-7; 8 positions match TRBD1. After removal of 3 bases from V and 6 bases from J, the junction contained 4 bases not matched to a gene. Germline V gene lookup returns CDR1 DFQATT and CDR2 SNEGSKA (reference sequence). There are 12 residues in the CDR3. In nucleotides, the CDR3 is TGCAGTGCTAGTGACAGGGGTCTCGAGCAGTACTTC. This gives the protein CSASDRGLEQYF.

The chain has TRBV10-2 and TRBJ2-7; D is possibly TRBD2 (6 bases). The V end was cut by 2 bases, the J end by 3 bases, with 11 bases between. From germline, CDR1 is WSHSY and CDR2 SAAADI. The CDR3 loop spans 14 amino acids. CDR3 in amino acids: CASSETGEGYEQYF. The CDR3 DNA reads as TGCGCCAGCAGTGAGACGGGGGAAGGCTACGAGCAGTACTTC.

J is TRBJ2-1 and V is TRBV15; 9 bases are shared with TRBD2. The CDR3 loop spans 13 amino acids. Germline V CDR1 and CDR2: LNHNV, YYDKDF (reference sequence). The V segment lost 8 bases and the J segment 5 bases; nucleotides outside the gene matches: 4. CDR3 residues: CATRRGGHNEQFF. The CDR3 nucleotides read TGTGCCACCCGGCGGGGGGGCCACAATGAGCAGTTCTTC.

The chain employs TRBV6-5 and TRBJ1-5, with no clear D. The CDR3 has 14 amino acids. V was clipped by 2 bases and J by 2 bases, with 7 bases between them. Germline CDR1 MNHEY, CDR2 SVGAGI. The CDR3 is CASSYREGNQPQHF. The DNA of the CDR3 is TGTGCCAGCAGTTACAGGGAGGGCAATCAGCCCCAGCATTTT.